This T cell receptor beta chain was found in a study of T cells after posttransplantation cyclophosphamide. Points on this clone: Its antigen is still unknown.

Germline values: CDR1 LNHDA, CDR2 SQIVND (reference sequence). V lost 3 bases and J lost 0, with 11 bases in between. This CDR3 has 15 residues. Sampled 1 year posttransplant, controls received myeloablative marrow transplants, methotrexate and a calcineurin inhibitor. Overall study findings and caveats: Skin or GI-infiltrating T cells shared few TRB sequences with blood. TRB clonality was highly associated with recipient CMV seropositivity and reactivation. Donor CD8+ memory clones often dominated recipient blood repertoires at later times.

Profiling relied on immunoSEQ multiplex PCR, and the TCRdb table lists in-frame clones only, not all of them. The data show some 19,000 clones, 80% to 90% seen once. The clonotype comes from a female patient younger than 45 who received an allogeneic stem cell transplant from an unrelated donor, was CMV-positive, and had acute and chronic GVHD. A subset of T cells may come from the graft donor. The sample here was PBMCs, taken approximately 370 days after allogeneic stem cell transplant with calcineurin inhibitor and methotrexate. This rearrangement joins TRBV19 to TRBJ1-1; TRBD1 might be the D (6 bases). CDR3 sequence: CASSIWGGLNTEAFF. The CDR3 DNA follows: TGTGCCAGTAGTATCTGGGGGGGCCTGAACACTGAAGCTTTCTTT. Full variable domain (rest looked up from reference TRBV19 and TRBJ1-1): DGGITQSPKYLFRKEGQNVTLSCEQNLNHDAMYWYRQDPGQGLRLIYYSQIVNDFQKGDIAEGYSVSREKKESFPLTVTSAQKNPTAFYLCASSIWGGLNTEAFFGQGTRLTVV.